The 26 T cell receptor beta chains listed next were all sequenced from one sample in a study of cytomegalovirus exposure and HLA in healthy donors. Primers for the PCR totalled 60 Vbeta and 13 Jbeta. Method: immunoSEQ multiplex PCR; TCRdb's copy keeps in-frame clones and lacks some. This sample's clone table lists about 54,000 clones. The sequenced material came from PBMCs. These receptor sequences come from a woman in her thirties or forties in good health and CMV-seronegative.

The rearrangement uses TRBV28 and TRBJ1-1; D may be TRBD1 (6 bases). Germline CDR1 and CDR2: MDHEN and SYDVKM. The ends were cut back, 5 bases at V and 1 base at J, with 32 bases in the middle. The CDR3 sequence is 21 residues long. This chain's CDR3 is CASSPRLFWGRFTKENTEAFF. As DNA, the CDR3 is TGTGCCAGCAGTCCTAGGTTGTTTTGGGGGCGTTTTACTAAGGAGAACACTGAAGCTTTCTTT.

The rearrangement uses TRBV6-5 and TRBJ1-1, with TRBD1 matching over 9 bases. CDR1 and CDR2 (germline): MNHEY, SVGAGI. This CDR3 comprises 15 residues. Trimming at V came to 6 bases and at J to 2 bases, leaving 7 bases not matched to a gene. The CDR3 DNA reads as TGTGCCAGCAGAAGGACAGGGGAGTTAAACACTGAAGCTTTCTTT. It is translated as CASRRTGELNTEAFF.

The chain joins TRBV7-6 to TRBJ1-2; 9 bases match TRBD1. V was pared by 5 bases and J by 7 bases, with 5 bases of the junction left unmatched. Per the germline V gene, CDR1 is SGHVS and CDR2 is FNYEAQ. CDR3 length equals 13 residues. The CDR3: CASSGTGQGGYTF. Written as DNA, the CDR3 is TGTGCCAGCAGCGGGACAGGGCAGGGTGGCTACACCTTC.

Worth noting for this clone: At one boundary the junction diverges from the germline segment, which might be a read error. The chain employs TRBV15 and TRBJ2-4, with 7 nucleotides matching TRBD1. This CDR3 contains 16 residues. Germline-derived CDR1 and CDR2 are LNHNV and YYDKDF (reference sequence). CDR3 nucleotides: TGTGCCATCAGCAGACGACAGGGAGAGGCCAAAAACATTCAGTACTTC. Translating gives CAISRRQGEAKNIQYF. The complete variable domain, with remaining parts taken from reference TRBV15 and TRBJ2-4, reads DAMVIQNPRYQVTQFGKPVTLSCSQTLNHNVMYWYQQKSSQAPKLLFHYYDKDFNNEADTPDNFQSRRPNTSFCFLDIRSPGLGDTAMYLCAISRRQGEAKNIQYFGAGTRLSVL.

This chain joins TRBV2 and TRBJ2-5, with 10 bases aligning to TRBD2. The ends lost 4 bases at V and 4 bases at J; junction bases unmatched: 6. CDR3 length: 15 amino acids. The germline CDR1 and CDR2 sequences are SNHLY and FYNNEI. CDR3 in amino acids: CASSGPAGGLETQYF. The CDR3 DNA sequence: TGTGCCAGCAGTGGCCCAGCGGGGGGGTTAGAGACCCAGTACTTC.

The chain carries TRBV4-2 and TRBJ1-4; D not certain. This CDR3 has 15 amino acids. Germline CDR1 and CDR2: LGHNA and YNFKEQ. Trimming removed 0 bases from V and 6 bases from J, with 11 bases in between. The CDR3 spells CASSQEGGYDEKLFF. CDR3 in DNA: TGTGCCAGCAGCCAAGAGGGCGGGTATGATGAAAAACTGTTTTTT.

This chain uses TRBV7-2 with TRBJ1-4; possibly TRBD1 for D (6 bases). CDR3 length equals 16 residues. CDR1 is SGHTA and CDR2 is FQGNSA in the germline V gene. V lost 5 bases and J 8 bases, leaving 21 bases between the germline ends. The CDR3 sequence: CASSGRGGFDLEKLFF. CDR3 in DNA: TGTGCCAGCAGCGGAAGAGGGGGTTTTGACTTGGAAAAACTGTTTTTT.

The rearrangement uses TRBV4-3 and TRBJ2-2; D gene ambiguous. The V and J ends lost 0 bases and 3 bases respectively, with 5 bases between them. This CDR3 contains 14 residues. From germline, CDR1 is LGHNA and CDR2 YSLEER. The CDR3 DNA follows: TGCGCCAGCAGCCAAGAAGGAGACACCGGGGAGCTGTTTTTT. Its translation is CASSQEGDTGELFF.

The rearrangement links TRBV6-1 to TRBJ1-4, with D possibly being TRBD1 (5 bases). V was trimmed by 4 bases and J by 4 bases, leaving 16 bases between them. This CDR3 has 16 amino acids. The germline V gene encodes CDR1 MNHNS and CDR2 SASEGT. DNA of the CDR3: TGTGCCAGCAGTGCCCGGGGGTGGGGGTTTAATGAAAAACTGTTTTTT. This translates into CASSARGWGFNEKLFF.

V gene TRBV10-3 combines with J gene TRBJ1-3; no definite D call. In germline, CDR1 is ENHRY, CDR2 SYGVKD. The CDR3 is 13 amino acids. Trimming removed 11 bases from V and 0 bases from J, with 11 bases in between. CDR3 loop: CASAPGSGNTIYF. CDR3 nucleotides: TGTGCCTCCGCCCCCGGCTCTGGAAACACCATATATTTT.

This chain uses TRBV18 with TRBJ2-3; D unclear. Germline V gives CDR1 KGHSH, CDR2 LQKENI. V lost 2 bases and J 1 base, leaving 10 bases between the germline ends. The CDR3 length is 15 residues. CDR3 sequence reads: CASSPGVAGTDTQYF. Written as DNA, the CDR3 is TGTGCCAGCTCACCAGGCGTCGCGGGCACAGATACGCAGTATTTT.

This sequence joins TRBV9 and TRBJ2-3; 13 bases agree with TRBD2. The CDR3 has 17 residues. Germline CDR1 is SGDLS and CDR2 is YYNGEE. Germline trimming cut 4 bases from V and 0 bases from J; bases unmatched to any gene: 5. CDR3 bases: TGTGCCAGCAGCAGAGGACTAGCGGGAGCGAGCACAGATACGCAGTATTTT. This encodes CASSRGLAGASTDTQYF.

The chain uses TRBV28 and TRBJ1-1; weak D call: TRBD1 (6 bases). The germline gives CDR1 MDHEN, CDR2 SYDVKM. There are 14 residues in the CDR3. V lost 5 bases and J 2 bases, leaving 12 bases between the germline ends. In DNA form, the CDR3 reads TGTGCCAGCAGTCCCGGGACACATAACACTGAAGCTTTCTTT. It yields the protein CASSPGTHNTEAFF.

This sequence joins TRBV7-6 and TRBJ2-1, with 13 bases lining up with TRBD2. The CDR3 is 18 amino acids. J lost 0 bases, V lost 5 bases, and 7 bases had no gene match. The germline gives CDR1 SGHVS, CDR2 FNYEAQ. The DNA of the CDR3 is TGTGCCAGCAGCCCTACTAGCGGGAGGGGGAGCTCCTACAATGAGCAGTTCTTC. Translation: CASSPTSGRGSSYNEQFF.

J is TRBJ2-7 and V is TRBV5-1; 9 bases are a match to TRBD1. V gave up 0 bases and J gave up 5 bases; unmatched junction bases: 6. The CDR3 loop spans 15 amino acids. The germline CDR1 and CDR2 sequences are SGHRS and YFSETQ. For the CDR3, the DNA is TGCGCCAGCAGCTTGGATGGGACAGGGCTGAACGAGCAGTACTTC. Amino acid sequence: CASSLDGTGLNEQYF.

The chain uses TRBV11-2 and TRBJ1-4; D call uncertain. The CDR3 is 14 residues long. V was cut by 0 bases and J by 6 bases, with 8 bases left in between. Germline V lookup: CDR1 SGHAT, CDR2 FQNNGV. CDR3 loop: CASSLDLADEKLFF. CDR3 DNA sequence: TGTGCCAGCAGCTTAGATCTCGCGGATGAAAAACTGTTTTTT. Looking up the rest from reference TRBV11-2 and TRBJ1-4 gives the full variable domain: EAGVAQSPRYKIIEKRQSVAFWCNPISGHATLYWYQQILGQGPKLLIQFQNNGVVDDSQLPKDRFSAERLKGVDSTLKIQPAKLEDSAVYLCASSLDLADEKLFFGSGTQLSVL.

The chain couples TRBV4-2 to TRBJ2-1; 9 bases map to TRBD2. The J segment lost 6 bases and the V segment lost 4 bases, leaving 7 bases of the junction unmatched. The CDR3 sequence is 15 residues long. CDR1 and CDR2 from the germline V gene are LGHNA and YNFKEQ. The CDR3 sequence is CASSRPGLAVNEQFF. The CDR3 DNA is TGTGCCAGCAGCCGCCCGGGACTAGCCGTCAATGAGCAGTTCTTC.

The chain couples TRBV19 to TRBJ2-7; 9 bases are a match to TRBD1. After removal of 6 bases from V and 3 bases from J, the junction contained 9 bases not matched to a gene. Per the germline V gene, CDR1 is LNHDA and CDR2 is SQIVND (reference sequence). This CDR3 region has 15 residues. Here the CDR3 DNA reads TGTGCCAGTAGCCCCCGGACAGGGGATGTCTACGAGCAGTACTTC. Translated, it gives CASSPRTGDVYEQYF.

The rearrangement joins TRBV11-2 to TRBJ2-3, with TRBD2 as a possible D gene (5 bases). CDR1 and CDR2 (germline): SGHAT, FQNNGV. The CDR3 has 15 residues. V gave up 3 bases and J gave up 0 bases, with 10 bases separating them. For the CDR3, the DNA is TGTGCCAGCAGCTTCCCCGGCGGGAGCACAGATACGCAGTATTTT. This codes for CASSFPGGSTDTQYF.

The V and J genes are TRBV30 and TRBJ1-1, with no clear D. V was trimmed by 1 base and J by 1 base, leaving 4 bases between them. CDR3 length equals 12 residues. Germline V gene data show CDR1 as GTSNPN and CDR2 as SVGIG (reference sequence). CDR3 residues: CAWSDGNTEAFF. The DNA of the CDR3 is TGTGCCTGGAGTGACGGGAACACTGAAGCTTTCTTT.

The CDR3 sequence: CASSRQGLHGYTF. For the CDR3, the DNA is TGTGCCAGCAGTCGACAGGGGCTGCATGGCTACACCTTC. V and J are TRBV6-5 and TRBJ1-2, with TRBD1 identical over 8 bases. Germline assignment: CDR1 MNHEY and CDR2 SVGAGI. V was pared by 5 bases and J by 6 bases, with 5 bases of the junction left unmatched. The CDR3 is 13 residues long.

The rearrangement links TRBV9 to TRBJ1-2; 7 nucleotides agree with TRBD1. Germline V gives CDR1 SGDLS, CDR2 YYNGEE. The J segment lost 4 bases and the V segment lost 4 bases, leaving 7 bases of the junction unmatched. The CDR3 is made up of 14 amino acids. The CDR3 sequence is CASSTGTVPYGYTF. The CDR3 DNA reads as TGTGCCAGCAGCACCGGGACAGTACCCTATGGCTACACCTTC.

In the case of this clone: The same CDR3 also results from other DNA sequences found in this sample. The rearrangement links TRBV28 to TRBJ2-7, with a weak D call TRBD2 (5 bases). The germline V gene encodes CDR1 MDHEN and CDR2 SYDVKM. The CDR3 runs to 16 residues. V gave up 4 bases and J gave up 2 bases, with 18 bases separating them. CDR3 nucleotides: TGTGCCAGCAGTTCCCAGGTCCCAAGCGGCCCCTACGAGCAGTACTTC. This gives the protein CASSSQVPSGPYEQYF.

The chain uses TRBV7-9 and TRBJ2-2, with D unresolved. Trimming cost V 5 bases and J 6 bases, with 4 bases left between them. There are 11 residues in the CDR3. Germline CDR1 and CDR2: SEHNR and FQNEAQ (reference sequence). The DNA for the CDR3 is TGTGCCAGCAGCCTATCCGGGGAGCTGTTTTTT. Its translation is CASSLSGELFF.

This chain links TRBV2 with TRBJ2-3; D might be TRBD1 (6 bases). CDR3 length: 15 amino acids. Germline V gives CDR1 SNHLY, CDR2 FYNNEI. V was trimmed by 5 bases and J by 1 base, leaving 13 bases between them. The CDR3 DNA follows: TGTGCCAGCAGTCGCAGGGGTGGTGGCACAGATACGCAGTATTTT. As protein: CASSRRGGGTDTQYF. Full variable domain (missing parts from reference TRBV2 and TRBJ2-3): EPEVTQTPSHQVTQMGQEVILRCVPISNHLYFYWYRQILGQKVEFLVSFYNNEISEKSEIFDDQFSVERPDGSNFTLKIRSTKLEDSAMYFCASSRRGGGTDTQYFGPGTRLTVL.

J is TRBJ2-1 and V is TRBV19, with TRBD1 as a possible D gene (5 bases). Trimming stripped 3 bases from V and 9 bases from J, with 21 bases between. Germline-derived CDR1 and CDR2 are LNHDA and SQIVND (reference sequence). The CDR3 covers 16 residues. The CDR3 loop reads CASSIGATSPRSEQFF. The CDR3, as DNA: TGTGCCAGTAGTATTGGGGCGACTTCCCCTAGGAGTGAGCAGTTCTTC.